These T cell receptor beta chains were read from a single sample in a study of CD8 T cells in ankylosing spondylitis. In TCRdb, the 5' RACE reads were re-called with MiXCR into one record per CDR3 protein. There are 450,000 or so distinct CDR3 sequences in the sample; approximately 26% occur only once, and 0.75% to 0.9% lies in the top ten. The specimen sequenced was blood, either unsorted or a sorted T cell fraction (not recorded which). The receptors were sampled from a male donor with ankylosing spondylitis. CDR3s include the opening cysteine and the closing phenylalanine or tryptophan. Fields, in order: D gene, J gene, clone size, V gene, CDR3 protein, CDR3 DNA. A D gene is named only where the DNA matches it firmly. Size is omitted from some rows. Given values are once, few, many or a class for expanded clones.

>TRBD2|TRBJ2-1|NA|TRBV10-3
CAIRPGTSGSGHNEQFF
TGTGCCATCAGGCCCGGGACTAGCGGGAGTGGCCACAATGAGCAGTTCTTC
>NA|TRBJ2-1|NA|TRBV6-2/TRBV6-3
CASSLALTYNEQFF
TGTGCCAGCAGCCTAGCGCTCACCTACAATGAGCAGTTCTTC
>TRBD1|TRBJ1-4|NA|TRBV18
CASSPDRLREKLFF
TGTGCCAGCTCACCGGACAGGTTACGTGAAAAACTGTTTTTT
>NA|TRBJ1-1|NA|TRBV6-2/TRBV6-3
CASIPGGGPTEAFF
TGTGCCAGCATCCCGGGGGGGGGCCCCACTGAAGCTTTCTTT
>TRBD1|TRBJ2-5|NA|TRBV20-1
CSARDPQGTGETQYF
TGCAGTGCTAGAGACCCACAGGGGACGGGAGAGACCCAGTACTTC
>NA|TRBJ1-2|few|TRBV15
CATSRDSRGHTF
TGTGCCACCAGCAGAGATAGTAGGGGCCACACCTTC
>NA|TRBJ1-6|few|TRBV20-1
CSAGTTNSPLHF
TGCAGTGCCGGGACAACTAATTCACCCCTCCACTTT
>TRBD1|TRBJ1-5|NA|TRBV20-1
CSAGQGQRWGNQPQHF
TGCAGTGCGGGACAGGGCCAAAGATGGGGCAATCAGCCCCAGCATTTT
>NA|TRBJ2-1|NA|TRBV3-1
CASSQDGAVYNEQFF
TGTGCCAGCAGCCAAGATGGGGCTGTCTACAATGAGCAGTTCTTC
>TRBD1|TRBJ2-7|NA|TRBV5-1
CASSESGQGENEQYF
TGCGCCAGCAGCGAATCGGGACAGGGGGAAAACGAGCAGTACTTC
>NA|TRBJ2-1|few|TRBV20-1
CSAEGPYNEQFF
TGCAGTGCGGAAGGACCTTACAATGAGCAGTTCTTC
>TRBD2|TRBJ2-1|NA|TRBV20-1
CSARDPTSGTSGRIDEQFF
TGCAGTGCTAGAGATCCTACCTCCGGGACTAGCGGGAGAATAGATGAGCAGTTCTTC
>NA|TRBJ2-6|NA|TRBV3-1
CASSIINSGANVLTF
TGTGCCAGCAGTATTATCAACTCTGGGGCCAACGTCCTGACTTTC
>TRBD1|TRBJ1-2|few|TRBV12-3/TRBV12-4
CASRRGGSTYGYTF
TGTGCCAGCAGAAGAGGGGGCTCGACTTATGGCTACACCTTC
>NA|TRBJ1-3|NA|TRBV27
CASSFGGSNSGNTIYF
TGTGCCAGCAGTTTTGGGGGGAGTAACTCTGGAAACACCATATATTTT
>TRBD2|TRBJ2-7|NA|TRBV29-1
CSVQRDHSYEQYF
TGCAGCGTACAGCGGGATCACTCCTACGAGCAGTACTTC
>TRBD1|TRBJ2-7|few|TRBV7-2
CASSLGQGHSYEQYF
TGTGCCAGCAGCCTCGGACAGGGGCATTCCTACGAGCAGTACTTC
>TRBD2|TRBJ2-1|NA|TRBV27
CASRLAGGPWEQFF
TGTGCCAGCAGACTAGCGGGAGGGCCTTGGGAGCAGTTCTTC
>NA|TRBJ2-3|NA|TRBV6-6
CASSYTGADTQYF
TGTGCCAGCAGTTACACAGGAGCGGATACGCAGTATTTT
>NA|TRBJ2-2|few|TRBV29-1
CSVGQSGIGELFF
TGCAGCGTGGGACAGAGCGGGATCGGGGAGCTGTTTTTT
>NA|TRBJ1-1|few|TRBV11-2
CASSFGRTNTEAFF
TGTGCCAGCAGCTTCGGACGGACGAACACTGAAGCTTTCTTT
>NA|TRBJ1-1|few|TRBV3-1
CASSQGQGLNTEAFF
TGTGCCAGCAGCCAAGGCCAGGGCCTGAACACTGAAGCTTTCTTT
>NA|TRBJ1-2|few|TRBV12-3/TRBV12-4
CASSFKGYGYTF
TGTGCCAGCAGTTTTAAGGGGTATGGCTACACCTTC
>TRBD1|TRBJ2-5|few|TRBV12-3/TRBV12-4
CASRGQPQETQYF
TGTGCCAGCAGGGGACAGCCGCAAGAGACCCAGTACTTC
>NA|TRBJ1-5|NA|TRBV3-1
CASSQAPVAGQPQHF
TGTGCCAGCAGCCAAGCTCCTGTTGCGGGTCAGCCCCAGCATTTT
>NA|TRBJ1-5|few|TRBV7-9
CASSPQTAGGQPQHF
TGTGCCAGCAGCCCCCAGACCGCGGGCGGACAGCCCCAGCATTTT
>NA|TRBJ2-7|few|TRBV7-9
CASSLASDSGTYEQYF
TGTGCCAGCAGCTTAGCGTCGGATAGCGGAACCTACGAGCAGTACTTC
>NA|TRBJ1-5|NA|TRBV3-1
CASSQEFGDQPQHF
TGTGCCAGCAGCCAAGAGTTTGGGGATCAGCCCCAGCATTTT
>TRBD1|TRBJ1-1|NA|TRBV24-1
CATSEGGSTEAFF
TGTGCCACCAGTGAAGGGGGCAGCACTGAAGCTTTCTTT
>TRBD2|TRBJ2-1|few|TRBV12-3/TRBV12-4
CASSLAHAGGGNEQFF
TGTGCCAGCAGTTTAGCGCACGCGGGAGGGGGTAATGAGCAGTTCTTC
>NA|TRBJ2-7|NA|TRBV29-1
CSVVGESTAYEQYF
TGCAGCGTTGTCGGAGAGAGTACGGCCTACGAGCAGTACTTC
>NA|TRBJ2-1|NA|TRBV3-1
CASSQGVGTYNEQFF
TGTGCCAGCAGCCAAGGGGTTGGGACCTACAATGAGCAGTTCTTC
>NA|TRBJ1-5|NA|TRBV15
CATREGQGFEPQHF
TGTGCCACCAGGGAGGGGCAGGGTTTTGAGCCCCAGCATTTT
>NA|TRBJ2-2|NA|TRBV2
CASSEQGLNTGELFF
TGTGCCAGCAGTGAACAGGGCTTGAACACCGGGGAGCTGTTTTTT
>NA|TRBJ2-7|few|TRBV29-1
CSVAGARGTYEQYF
TGCAGCGTTGCAGGGGCGCGGGGTACCTACGAGCAGTACTTC
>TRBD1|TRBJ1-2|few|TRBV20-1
CSAGRDRTFYGYTF
TGCAGTGCCGGCCGGGACAGGACATTCTATGGCTACACCTTC
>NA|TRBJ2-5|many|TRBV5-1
CASSSGAGETQYF
TGCGCCAGCAGCTCAGGGGCTGGGGAGACCCAGTACTTC
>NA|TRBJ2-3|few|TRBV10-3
CAIRGSGSTDTQYF
TGTGCCATCAGGGGGAGCGGGTCCACAGATACGCAGTATTTT
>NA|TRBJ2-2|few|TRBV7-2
CASSPTPPNTGELFF
TGTGCCAGCAGCCCCACCCCCCCTAACACCGGGGAGCTGTTTTTT
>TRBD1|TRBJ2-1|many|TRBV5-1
CASSLGTGEYNEQFF
TGCGCCAGCAGCTTGGGGACAGGAGAATACAATGAGCAGTTCTTC
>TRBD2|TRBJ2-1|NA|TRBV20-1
CSARDPSGNTYNEQFF
TGCAGTGCTAGAGATCCCAGCGGGAATACCTACAATGAGCAGTTCTTC
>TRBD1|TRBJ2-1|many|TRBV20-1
CSARPLLEGAIYNEQFF
TGCAGTGCTAGACCCCTTCTCGAGGGGGCAATTTACAATGAGCAGTTCTTC
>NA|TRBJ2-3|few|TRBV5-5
CASSRGAKDTQYF
TGTGCCAGCAGCAGGGGGGCGAAAGATACGCAGTATTTT
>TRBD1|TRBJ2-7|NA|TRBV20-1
CSARIGQGDSEQYF
TGCAGTGCTAGAATCGGACAGGGAGACTCCGAGCAGTACTTC
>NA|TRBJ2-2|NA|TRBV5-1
CASSPGRGGELFF
TGCGCCAGCAGCCCCGGCCGGGGCGGGGAGCTGTTTTTT
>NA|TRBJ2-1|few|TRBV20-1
CSASARAYYNEQFF
TGCAGTGCTAGCGCCCGCGCGTACTACAATGAGCAGTTCTTC
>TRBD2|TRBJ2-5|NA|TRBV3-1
CASSQDRGLASQETQYF
TGTGCCAGCAGCCAAGATCGTGGACTAGCGTCCCAAGAGACCCAGTACTTC
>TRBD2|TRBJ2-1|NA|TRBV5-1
CASTGTSGSNEQFF
TGCGCCAGCACTGGGACTAGCGGGAGTAATGAGCAGTTCTTC
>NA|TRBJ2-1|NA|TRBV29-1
CSVIGRRGEQFF
TGCAGCGTCATCGGAAGGAGGGGTGAGCAGTTCTTC
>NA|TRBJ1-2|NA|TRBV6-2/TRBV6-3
CASTSWGPYGYTF
TGTGCCAGCACCTCATGGGGGCCCTATGGCTACACCTTC
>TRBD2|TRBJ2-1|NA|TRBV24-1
CATRGRGESNNEQFF
TGTGCCACCCGGGGTCGGGGGGAATCAAACAATGAGCAGTTCTTC
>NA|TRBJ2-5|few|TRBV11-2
CASSRGSLHARETQYF
TGTGCCAGCAGCAGGGGGTCACTCCATGCCCGAGAGACCCAGTACTTC
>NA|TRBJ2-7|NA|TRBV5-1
CASSLGVRDPSSYEQYF
TGCGCCAGCAGCTTGGGGGTGCGGGACCCAAGCTCCTACGAGCAGTACTTC
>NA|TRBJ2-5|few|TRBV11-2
CASSFRLVGETQYF
TGTGCCAGCAGCTTTAGACTAGTCGGAGAGACCCAGTACTTC
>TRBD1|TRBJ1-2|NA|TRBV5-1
CASSFPDRADGYTF
TGCGCCAGCAGCTTTCCCGACAGGGCAGATGGCTACACCTTC
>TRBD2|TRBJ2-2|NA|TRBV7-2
CASSLRLAGVIAGELFF
TGTGCCAGCAGCTTAAGACTAGCGGGAGTAATAGCCGGGGAGCTGTTTTTT
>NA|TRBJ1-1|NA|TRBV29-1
CSVEDPRNTEAFF
TGCAGCGTTGAAGATCCACGTAACACTGAAGCTTTCTTT